The clone carrying this T cell receptor beta chain was observed many times. The antigen is undetermined. TCRdb ran MiXCR on the 5' RACE reads and lists one entry per CDR3 protein. The repertoire holds approximately 120,000 distinct CDR3 sequences, with roughly 15% as singletons. The sample originates from a study of T cells after yellow fever vaccination. Study-wide results and caveats: Overall, a small share of clonotypes was seen in both CD4 and CD8 compartments.

The receptor comes from a man between 18 and 35 years old who received the YFV17D yellow fever vaccine. Specimen: CD8+ T cells sorted from PBMCs, collected 5 days after the yellow fever booster vaccination.

The chain's CDR3 is CASSQEGRGVPHTDTQYF. The CDR3 bases are TGCGCCAGCAGCCAAGAGGGGAGGGGGGTCCCGCACACAGATACGCAGTATTTT. The V call is TRBV4-3, the J call TRBJ2-3; the D gene is possibly TRBD2 (7 bases). Germline V CDR1 and CDR2: LGHNA, YSLEER. The CDR3 runs 18 residues. The V end lost 0 bases, the J end lost 2 bases, and 18 bases lay between the germline ends.